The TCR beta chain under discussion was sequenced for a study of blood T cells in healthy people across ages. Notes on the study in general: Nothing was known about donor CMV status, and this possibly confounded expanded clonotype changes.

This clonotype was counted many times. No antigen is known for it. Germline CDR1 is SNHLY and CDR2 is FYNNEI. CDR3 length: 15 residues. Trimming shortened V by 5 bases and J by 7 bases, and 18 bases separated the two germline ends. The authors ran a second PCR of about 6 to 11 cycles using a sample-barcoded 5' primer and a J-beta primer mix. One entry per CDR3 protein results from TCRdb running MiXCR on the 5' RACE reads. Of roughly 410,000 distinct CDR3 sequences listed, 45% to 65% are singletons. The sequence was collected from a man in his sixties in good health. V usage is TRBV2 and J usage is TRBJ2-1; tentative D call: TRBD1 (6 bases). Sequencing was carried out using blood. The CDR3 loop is CASSLTLQGKNEQFF. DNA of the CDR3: TGTGCCAGCAGTCTTACCCTACAGGGAAAGAATGAGCAGTTCTTC.